The 19 T cell receptor beta chains reported below all come from one sample, sequenced in a study of blood T cell repertoires in COVID-19. Assay: immunoSEQ multiplex PCR; the TCRdb copy retains only in-frame clones and omits some. The sample has tens of thousands of clones, 83% seen once. Material: peripheral blood. The receptor source for this set is a woman of 80 years or more with acute or convalescent COVID-19.

The V gene is TRBV6-6, the J gene TRBJ2-2; no clear D gene. This CDR3 is built from 15 residues. Germline-derived CDR1 and CDR2 are MNHNY and SVGAGI (reference sequence). With 5 bases removed from V and 4 bases from J, the gap between germline ends came to 14 bases. The CDR3 region has the DNA TGTGCCAGCAGTACCGCTTCGAGTCCCACCGGGGAGCTGTTTTTT. Protein: CASSTASSPTGELFF.

The V gene is TRBV6-5, the J gene TRBJ2-7; possible D gene TRBD2, 6 bases. The CDR3 has 13 residues. Germline CDR1 MNHEY, CDR2 SVGAGI. The V gene lost 11 bases and the J gene lost 9 bases, with 23 bases spanning the gap. The CDR3 nucleotides read TGTGCCGGCTGGGACTCTAACCAGAACGGGCAGTACTTC. Protein product: CAGWDSNQNGQYF.

The rearrangement links TRBV7-2 to TRBJ2-5; D gene uncertain. CDR1 is SGHTA, CDR2 FQGNSA, per germline. This CDR3 is 12 amino acids long. Trimming stripped 5 bases from V and 5 bases from J, with 9 bases between. This chain's CDR3 is CASSRLEETQYF. CDR3 nucleotides: TGTGCCAGCAGCCGACTGGAGGAGACCCAGTACTTC.

The genes are TRBV19 and TRBJ1-6, with TRBD1 identical over 7 bases. The CDR3 length is 15 residues. Germline CDR1 reads LNHDA; CDR2 reads SQIVND (reference sequence). Germline trimming cut 5 bases from V and 6 bases from J; bases unmatched to any gene: 7. The CDR3 DNA follows: TGTGCCAGTAGTCTCCGAGGGGGCGGTAATTCACCCCTCCACTTT. Protein: CASSLRGGGNSPLHF.

V and J are TRBV19 and TRBJ1-2; 10 bases are a match to TRBD1. The trim removed 3 bases at V and 11 bases at J, leaving 9 bases unmatched. This CDR3 has 14 residues. Germline V CDR1 and CDR2: LNHDA, SQIVND (reference sequence). The CDR3 is CASSIPRDRGLYTF. The DNA for the CDR3 is TGTGCCAGTAGTATCCCACGGGACAGGGGTTTGTACACCTTC. The full variable domain, completed using reference TRBV19 and TRBJ1-2, is DGGITQSPKYLFRKEGQNVTLSCEQNLNHDAMYWYRQDPGQGLRLIYYSQIVNDFQKGDIAEGYSVSREKKESFPLTVTSAQKNPTAFYLCASSIPRDRGLYTFGSGTRLTVV.

The chain recombines TRBV12-5 with TRBJ2-7; TRBD1 is a possible D gene (5 bases). Germline loops: CDR1 LGHNT, CDR2 FRNRAP. The V end was cut by 0 bases, the J end by 4 bases, with 19 bases between. The CDR3 loop spans 17 amino acids. This chain's CDR3 is CASGLVGSGRGGYEQYF. The CDR3 DNA follows: TGTGCTAGTGGTTTGGTAGGGTCAGGGCGCGGTGGATACGAGCAGTACTTC.

The gene calls are TRBV28 and TRBJ1-4; no clear D. Germline V gene lookup returns CDR1 MDHEN and CDR2 SYDVKM. CDR3 length: 14 residues. Trimming removed 8 bases from V and 8 bases from J, with 18 bases in between. CDR3 loop: CASGSGGVGEKLFF. The CDR3 region has the DNA TGTGCCAGCGGTTCGGGAGGTGTAGGAGAAAAACTGTTTTTT.

V and J are TRBV5-4 and TRBJ1-5, with D possibly matching TRBD1 (6 bases). Germline V gene sequence: CDR1 SGHNT, CDR2 YYREEE (reference sequence). This CDR3 is built from 14 residues. V lost 4 bases and J lost 1, with 9 bases in between. The CDR3 DNA follows: TGTGCCAGCAGCGTGGACAGAAGCAATCAGCCCCAGCATTTT. It yields the protein CASSVDRSNQPQHF.

The J gene is TRBJ2-1, the V gene TRBV18, with 7 nucleotides matching TRBD1. The trim removed 3 bases at V and 9 bases at J, leaving 11 bases unmatched. The CDR3 has 15 residues. Germline V gene lookup returns CDR1 KGHSH and CDR2 LQKENI. CDR3 DNA: TGTGCCAGCTCACCTGTTGGACAGGCCAGGGGTGAGCAGTTCTTC. Protein sequence: CASSPVGQARGEQFF.

V usage is TRBV28 and J usage is TRBJ2-7, with a possible D match to TRBD2 (5 bases). CDR1 and CDR2 from the germline V gene are MDHEN and SYDVKM. This CDR3 has 13 amino acids. Trimming stripped 6 bases from V and 1 base from J, with 10 bases between. CDR3 nucleotides: TGTGCCAGCAGCCCCGGGGTATCCTACGAGCAGTACTTC. Its protein product is CASSPGVSYEQYF.

The chain combines TRBV28 with TRBJ2-5, with 13 positions matching TRBD2. The germline V gene encodes CDR1 MDHEN and CDR2 SYDVKM. This CDR3 comprises 14 residues. The V segment lost 11 bases and the J segment 5 bases; nucleotides outside the gene matches: 8. The CDR3, as DNA: TGTGCCGCGAGGACTAGCGGGAGTACGGAGACCCAGTACTTC. This translates into CAARTSGSTETQYF. Filled out from reference TRBV28 and TRBJ2-5, the complete variable domain reads DVKVTQSSRYLVKRTGEKVFLECVQDMDHENMFWYRQDPGLGLRLIYFSYDVKMKEKGDIPEGYSVSREKKERFSLILESASTNQTSMYLCAARTSGSTETQYFGPGTRLLVL.

The chain recombines TRBV28 with TRBJ1-2, with D unresolved. Trimming removed 2 bases from V and 2 bases from J, with 12 bases in between. This CDR3 has 15 amino acids. CDR1 and CDR2 (germline): MDHEN, SYDVKM. CDR3 bases: TGTGCCAGCAGTTTACTGGCTCGTTCGAACTATGGCTACACCTTC. It codes for CASSLLARSNYGYTF.

The V call is TRBV29-1, the J call TRBJ2-5; TRBD2 aligns across 12 bases. V lost 3 bases, J lost 1 base, and 6 bases stayed unmatched. The CDR3 contains 16 residues. CDR1 and CDR2 (germline): SQVTM, ANQGSEA. The chain's CDR3 is CSVDGLAGGSQETQYF. The CDR3 bases are TGCAGCGTTGACGGTCTAGCGGGAGGGTCCCAAGAGACCCAGTACTTC.

The gene calls are TRBV15 and TRBJ2-7; 8 bases fit TRBD1. Looked up from germline, CDR1 is LNHNV and CDR2 is YYDKDF (reference sequence). Trimming at V came to 1 base and at J to 1 base, leaving 3 bases not matched to a gene. The CDR3 runs 15 residues. In nucleotides, the CDR3 is TGTGCCACCAGCAGAGGGGGACAGGTTTCCTACGAGCAGTACTTC. Its protein is CATSRGGQVSYEQYF.

The chain combines TRBV13 with TRBJ2-3, with 9 bases lining up with TRBD2. CDR1 and CDR2 from the germline V gene are PRHDT and FYEKMQ (reference sequence). This CDR3 has 16 residues. After removal of 4 bases from V and 0 bases from J, the junction contained 5 bases not matched to a gene. Here the CDR3 DNA reads TGTGCCAGCAGCTCCCCGCTAGCGGGGAGCACAGATACGCAGTATTTT. This gives the protein CASSSPLAGSTDTQYF.

The table lists this clone with a few counts. This chain connects TRBV25-1 to TRBJ2-7; 13 bases match TRBD2. J was trimmed by 5 bases and V by 2 bases; bases with no gene match: 6. Germline CDR1 and CDR2: MGHDK and SYGVNS. This CDR3 has 16 amino acids. The CDR3 DNA reads TGTGCCAGCAGTGAACGGACTAGCGGGAGTAGTCACGAGCAGTACTTC. Its translation is CASSERTSGSSHEQYF.

The rearrangement joins TRBV5-1 to TRBJ2-5, with a possible D match to TRBD2 (7 bases). V dropped 0 bases and J dropped 4 bases, with 10 bases sitting between them. Germline V gene lookup returns CDR1 SGHRS and CDR2 YFSETQ. CDR3 size: 14 residues. CDR3 loop: CASSLEAGAETQYF. As DNA, the CDR3 is TGCGCCAGCAGCTTGGAGGCGGGGGCAGAGACCCAGTACTTC.

This chain joins TRBV19 and TRBJ1-5; D is undetermined. This CDR3 comprises 15 residues. The V and J ends lost 3 bases and 0 bases respectively, with 9 bases between them. Germline V gives CDR1 LNHDA, CDR2 SQIVND (reference sequence). CDR3 in DNA: TGTGCCAGTAGTATGGGCAGCAATAGCAATCAGCCCCAGCATTTT. Its protein is CASSMGSNSNQPQHF.

There are a few counts of this clone. This rearrangement joins TRBV6-6 to TRBJ2-4, with D possibly being TRBD2 (5 bases). Trimming shortened V by 7 bases and J by 15 bases, and 19 bases separated the two germline ends. The CDR3 is 12 residues long. Germline loops: CDR1 MNHNY, CDR2 SVGAGI (reference sequence). In nucleotides, the CDR3 is TGTGCCAGCAACACCCGGGTGGGAGAGGCGTACTTC. Translated, it gives CASNTRVGEAYF.